Listed below are T cell receptor beta chains from one sample, sequenced in a study of response to subunit inactivated influenza vaccine. TCRdb reprocessed the RT-PCR reads via MiXCR and lists one record per CDR3 protein. The sample lists more than 400,000 distinct CDR3 sequences, about 10% occurring once. This material consisted of PBMCs from blood, taken around seven weeks after vaccination. The origin of the receptors is a man aged 50 or older who received an inactivated influenza vaccine. Each CDR3 is given with its conserved first and last residue. The order of the fields is J gene, V gene, D gene, clone size, CDR3 DNA, CDR3 protein. A D gene is named only where the DNA matches it firmly. Size is omitted from some rows. Given values are once, few, many or a class for expanded clones.

J: TRBJ2-5
V: TRBV29-1
D: .
size: many
DNA: TGCAGCGTTACCGGGACTTCCTGGGCCCAGTACTTC
CDR3: CSVTGTSWAQYF

J: TRBJ1-4
V: TRBV29-1
D: TRBD1
size: many
DNA: TGCAGCGTTGAACGCCCAGGGACAGGCGATAATGAAAAACTGTTTTTT
CDR3: CSVERPGTGDNEKLFF

J: TRBJ1-5
V: TRBV7-2
D: TRBD1
size: many
DNA: TGTGCCAGCAGCCTAGGACAGGGGGCGAATCAGCCCCAGCATTTT
CDR3: CASSLGQGANQPQHF

J: TRBJ1-4
V: TRBV5-1
D: .
size: .
DNA: TGCGCCAGCAGCTTCCGGACGCGGGACGAAAAACTGTTTTTT
CDR3: CASSFRTRDEKLFF

J: TRBJ2-6
V: TRBV20-1
D: .
size: few
DNA: TGCAGTGCTCCTACAGGGCACGGGGCCAACGTCCTGACTTTC
CDR3: CSAPTGHGANVLTF

J: TRBJ2-5
V: TRBV4-3
D: TRBD2
size: few
DNA: TGCGCCAGCAGTCTTCACGGCGGGAGGCAAGAGACCCAGTACTTC
CDR3: CASSLHGGRQETQYF

J: TRBJ2-2
V: TRBV29-1
D: .
size: few
DNA: TGCAGCGTTCGACCGAACACCGGGGAGCTGTTTTTT
CDR3: CSVRPNTGELFF

J: TRBJ1-1
V: TRBV4-3
D: .
size: few
DNA: TGCGCCAGCAAGCGGGTATTGGGTCGCACTGAAGCTTTCTTT
CDR3: CASKRVLGRTEAFF

J: TRBJ2-5
V: TRBV18
D: .
size: few
DNA: TGTGCCAGCTCGGGTACGGGACCGGACGGTTTCCAGTACTTC
CDR3: CASSGTGPDGFQYF

J: TRBJ2-5
V: TRBV24-1
D: TRBD2
size: many
DNA: TGTGCCACCAGTGATTCGAGCGGGAGGGCCTGGGAGACCCAGTACTTC
CDR3: CATSDSSGRAWETQYF

J: TRBJ2-7
V: TRBV20-1
D: .
size: .
DNA: TGCAGTGCACCGGGGACGACGGCAACCTACGAGCAGTACTTC
CDR3: CSAPGTTATYEQYF

J: TRBJ2-1
V: TRBV4-3
D: TRBD2
size: .
DNA: TGCGCCAGCAGCCTCAATAGCGGGAGGGCCGGTGAGCAGTTCTTC
CDR3: CASSLNSGRAGEQFF

J: TRBJ2-2
V: TRBV7-2
D: .
size: .
DNA: TGTGCCAGCCGCCTTACAGGACTCACGTCGAACACCGGGGAGCTGTTTTTT
CDR3: CASRLTGLTSNTGELFF

J: TRBJ2-7
V: TRBV5-1
D: .
size: .
DNA: TGCGCCATACTGGAGGGGACCTACGAGCAGTACTTC
CDR3: CAILEGTYEQYF

J: TRBJ1-1
V: TRBV19
D: .
size: .
DNA: TGTGCCAGTAGTATCCAGCGGGATACAGTGAACACTGAAGCTTTCTTT
CDR3: CASSIQRDTVNTEAFF

J: TRBJ1-2
V: TRBV4-3
D: .
size: few
DNA: TGCGCCAGCAGCCAAGTGGAAGGAGTGGGCTATGGCTACACCTTC
CDR3: CASSQVEGVGYGYTF

J: TRBJ2-2
V: TRBV7-7
D: .
size: .
DNA: TGTGCTAGCAGCTCCCGAGGCAGAGAGTCGGGGGAGCTGTTTTTT
CDR3: CASSSRGRESGELFF

J: TRBJ1-2
V: TRBV29-1
D: .
size: .
DNA: TGCAGCGCGGCGGACCGGAACTATGGCTACACCTTC
CDR3: CSAADRNYGYTF

J: TRBJ2-7
V: TRBV6-1
D: TRBD1
size: many
DNA: TGTGCCAGCAGTACCGGACAGGGGGCTCGCGAGCAGTACTTC
CDR3: CASSTGQGAREQYF

J: TRBJ2-7
V: TRBV29-1
D: .
size: many
DNA: TGCAGCGTTGCAGGGGGGACAGTGTCCTACGAGCAGTACTTC
CDR3: CSVAGGTVSYEQYF

J: TRBJ1-1
V: TRBV20-1
D: .
size: .
DNA: TGCAGTGCTGCAGGAGGTGTCGCTGAAGCTTTCTTT
CDR3: CSAAGGVAEAFF

J: TRBJ2-3
V: TRBV20-1
D: .
size: .
DNA: TGCAGTGCTAGAGATGGAGGGGGGGGGCCCGATACGCAGTATTTT
CDR3: CSARDGGGGPDTQYF

J: TRBJ2-6
V: TRBV5-1
D: .
size: few
DNA: TGCGCCAGCAGCCCTGGACAGTCTGGGGCCAACGTCCTGACTTTC
CDR3: CASSPGQSGANVLTF

J: TRBJ2-1
V: TRBV20-1
D: TRBD2
size: few
DNA: TGCAGTGCTAGAATCCCGGGACTAGCGGGAGGCTACAATGAGCAGTTCTTC
CDR3: CSARIPGLAGGYNEQFF

J: TRBJ2-1
V: TRBV4-3
D: TRBD2
size: few
DNA: TGCGCCAGCAGCCAAGATTGGCTAGCGGGGGACAATGAGCAGTTCTTC
CDR3: CASSQDWLAGDNEQFF

J: TRBJ2-5
V: TRBV20-1
D: TRBD2
size: few
DNA: TGCAGTGCTTTACCGGGACTAGCGAATCATCAGACCCAGTACTTC
CDR3: CSALPGLANHQTQYF

J: TRBJ2-7
V: TRBV10-3
D: TRBD2
size: few
DNA: TGTGCCATCAGTGAGGCGAAACTAGCGGATCTTTCCTACGAGCAGTACTTC
CDR3: CAISEAKLADLSYEQYF

J: TRBJ2-1
V: TRBV29-1
D: .
size: many
DNA: TGCAGCGTAGTTGAGGGGTGGAATCTTGGGCAGTTCTTC
CDR3: CSVVEGWNLGQFF

J: TRBJ2-5
V: TRBV12-3/TRBV12-4
D: TRBD2
size: .
DNA: TGTGCCAGCAGTACTGGACTAGCGGGGACCCAGGCCCAGTACTTC
CDR3: CASSTGLAGTQAQYF

J: TRBJ2-7
V: TRBV20-1
D: TRBD2
size: .
DNA: TGCAGTGTTGTCCTAGGGAGCGGGGGGCCGGGTTACGAGCAGTACTTC
CDR3: CSVVLGSGGPGYEQYF

J: TRBJ2-1
V: TRBV29-1
D: TRBD2
size: few
DNA: TGCAGCGTCCCCGGACTAGCGGAAAGCTCCTACAATGAGCAGTTCTTC
CDR3: CSVPGLAESSYNEQFF

J: TRBJ2-1
V: TRBV3-1
D: .
size: many
DNA: TGTGCCAGCGGGTACAATGAGCAGTTCTTC
CDR3: CASGYNEQFF

J: TRBJ1-5
V: TRBV6-2/TRBV6-3
D: .
size: .
DNA: TGTGCCAGCAGTTCTATCGGGCCCCCCGGCCAGCCCCAGCATTTT
CDR3: CASSSIGPPGQPQHF

J: TRBJ1-5
V: TRBV20-1
D: .
size: .
DNA: TGCAGTGCTCTAGGCCCGTATGGGAATCAGCCCCAGCATTTT
CDR3: CSALGPYGNQPQHF

J: TRBJ2-7
V: TRBV27
D: TRBD2
size: few
DNA: TGTGCCAGCAGCCCTGAGGTAGCGGGACTGGACGAGCAGTACTTC
CDR3: CASSPEVAGLDEQYF

J: TRBJ1-6
V: TRBV4-1
D: TRBD1
size: .
DNA: TGCGCCAGCAGCAGGGGACAGACGATCTCCTATAATTCACCCCTCCACTTT
CDR3: CASSRGQTISYNSPLHF

J: TRBJ2-7
V: TRBV20-1
D: .
size: many
DNA: TGCAGTGCTAGGATAAGCGAACTAGGCGAGCAGTACTTC
CDR3: CSARISELGEQYF

J: TRBJ2-5
V: TRBV12-3/TRBV12-4
D: TRBD2
size: .
DNA: TGTGCCAGCAGTTTAGGGGGGACTAGCGGGGCGCACGAGACCCAGTACTTC
CDR3: CASSLGGTSGAHETQYF

J: TRBJ2-2
V: TRBV11-1
D: .
size: few
DNA: TGTGCCAGCAGCTCCCGGGGGATCACCGGGGAGCTGTTTTTT
CDR3: CASSSRGITGELFF

J: TRBJ2-1
V: TRBV19
D: .
size: few
DNA: TGTGCCAGTAGTGTGCGGCGAACTTACAATGAGCAGTTCTTC
CDR3: CASSVRRTYNEQFF

J: TRBJ2-1
V: TRBV7-9
D: .
size: .
DNA: TGTGCCAGCAGCCCCGTGAGGGGTGACTACAATGAGCAGTTCTTC
CDR3: CASSPVRGDYNEQFF

J: TRBJ1-6
V: TRBV5-1
D: TRBD1
size: .
DNA: TGCGCCAGCAGCGAACAGGGGTTCTATAATTCACCCCTCCACTTT
CDR3: CASSEQGFYNSPLHF

J: TRBJ2-2
V: TRBV27
D: .
size: few
DNA: TGTGCCAGCAGTTCTAATTCCGGGGAGCTGTTTTTT
CDR3: CASSSNSGELFF

J: TRBJ1-6
V: TRBV7-2
D: .
size: few
DNA: TGTGCCAGCAGCTTAAGCGTTCCAGGGCCTGGGGCACCCCTCCACTTT
CDR3: CASSLSVPGPGAPLHF